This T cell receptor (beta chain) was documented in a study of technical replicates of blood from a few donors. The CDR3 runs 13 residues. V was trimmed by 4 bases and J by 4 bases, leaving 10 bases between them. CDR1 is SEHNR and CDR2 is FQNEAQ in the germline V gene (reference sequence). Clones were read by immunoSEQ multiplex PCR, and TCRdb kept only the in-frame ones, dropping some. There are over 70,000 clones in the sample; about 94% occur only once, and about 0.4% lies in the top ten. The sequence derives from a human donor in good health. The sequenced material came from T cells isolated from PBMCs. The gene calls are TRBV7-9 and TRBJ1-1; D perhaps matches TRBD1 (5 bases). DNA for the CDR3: TGTGCCAGCAGCTATCGACAGTTCACTGAAGCTTTCTTT. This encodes CASSYRQFTEAFF. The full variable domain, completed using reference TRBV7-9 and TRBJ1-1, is DTGVSQNPRHKITKRGQNVTFRCDPISEHNRLYWYRQTLGQGPEFLTYFQNEAQLEKSRLLSDRFSAERPKGSFSTLEIQRTEQGDSAMYLCASSYRQFTEAFFGQGTRLTVV.